These 5 T cell receptor beta chains were all obtained from the same sample, sequenced in a study of cytomegalovirus exposure and HLA in healthy donors. Method: immunoSEQ multiplex PCR; TCRdb's copy keeps in-frame clones and lacks some. The sample yields fewer than 150,000 clones, 85% to 90% seen once. Sequenced: PBMCs. All receptors come from a man aged 18 to 30 in good health and CMV-seropositive.

V gene TRBV5-1 combines with J gene TRBJ2-5, with 8 bases matching TRBD2. The ends lost 0 bases at V and 0 bases at J; junction bases unmatched: 4. The CDR3 is 16 residues long. Germline CDR1 is SGHRS and CDR2 is YFSETQ. CDR3 in DNA: TGCGCCAGCAGCTTGGTAGCAGCGGGGGACCAAGAGACCCAGTACTTC. As protein: CASSLVAAGDQETQYF.

The genes are TRBV15 and TRBJ1-2; TRBD1 matches 7 bases. This CDR3 contains 15 residues. CDR1 LNHNV and CDR2 YYDKDF come from the germline V gene (reference sequence). Trimming removed 0 bases from V and 4 bases from J; junction bases left unmatched: 5. The CDR3 reads CATSRDRDSVYGYTF. CDR3 in DNA: TGTGCCACCAGCAGAGATCGGGACAGCGTCTATGGCTACACCTTC.

V gene TRBV2 combines with J gene TRBJ2-7; possibly TRBD1 for D (6 bases). V dropped 6 bases and J dropped 2 bases, with 14 bases sitting between them. In germline, CDR1 is SNHLY, CDR2 FYNNEI. The CDR3 runs 14 residues. The CDR3 is CASRPYGQTYEQYF. In nucleotides, the CDR3 is TGTGCCAGCAGACCCTATGGACAGACCTACGAGCAGTACTTC.

This chain links TRBV18 with TRBJ2-7; 8 bases match TRBD1. Trimming cost V 6 bases and J 6 bases; bases outside gene matches: 10. CDR1 is KGHSH and CDR2 is LQKENI in the germline V gene. The CDR3 runs to 14 residues. The CDR3 DNA reads as TGTGCCAGCTCGCCTCGACAGGGGAATAGCGAGCAGTACTTC. It translates to CASSPRQGNSEQYF.

The chain couples TRBV7-3 to TRBJ2-1, with 8 bases identical to TRBD2. The CDR3 length is 15 residues. Per germline, CDR1 SGHTA and CDR2 FQGTGA. Trimming removed 1 base from V and 6 bases from J; junction bases left unmatched: 5. CDR3 DNA: TGTGCCAGCAGCTTAAGAGCGGGAGAGGGCAATGAGCAGTTCTTC. Amino acids: CASSLRAGEGNEQFF.